The 10 T cell receptor beta chains presented below share a single source sample, sequenced in a study of beta chain features in type 1 diabetes (dated by TCRdb to between 2017 and 2018). The library was produced with the immunoSEQ multiplex PCR assay. The High Capacity cDNA Reverse Transcription Kit was used to reverse transcribe all of the isolated RNA, meaning that expressed TCRB transcripts were what got sequenced. In its TCRdb copy, this immuneACCESS table keeps in-frame sequences only and misses some clones. Where compared with another copy, unresolved V genes explain less than half of these, and the others have no known cause. The sample records 680,000 or so clones, less than 20% of which are singletons. The ten largest clones capture about 0.086% of the sample. Sequencing used naive CD4+ T cells from blood. Per the publication, the cell subset or site label means: true naive CD4+ T cells. Every receptor here comes from a man younger than 35 in good health.

The rearrangement joins TRBV4-3 to TRBJ2-5; TRBD1 agrees at 7 bases. In germline, CDR1 is LGHNA, CDR2 YSLEER. The CDR3 runs to 16 residues. The J segment lost 0 bases and the V segment lost 3 bases, leaving 7 bases of the junction unmatched. The DNA of the CDR3 is TGCGCCAGCAGCCAGAGACGGGACAGTGACCAAGAGACCCAGTACTTC. Translation: CASSQRRDSDQETQYF.

This rearrangement joins TRBV4-3 to TRBJ1-1; no definite D call. The germline V gene encodes CDR1 LGHNA and CDR2 YSLEER. The CDR3 spans 13 residues. With 6 bases removed from V and 2 bases from J, the gap between germline ends came to 10 bases. CDR3 residues: CASRLDFNTEAFF. As DNA, the CDR3 is TGCGCCAGCAGATTAGACTTCAACACTGAAGCTTTCTTT.

This clone was detected a few times. The rearrangement uses TRBV27 and TRBJ2-2; D is undetermined. CDR1 is MNHEY, CDR2 SMNVEV, per germline (reference sequence). The CDR3 sequence is 16 residues long. V shed 8 bases and J shed 4 bases, with 20 bases lying between them. DNA for the CDR3: TGTGCCAGCTTCCTTCGGCTCCCGTCGGGCACCGGGGAGCTGTTTTTT. Its protein product is CASFLRLPSGTGELFF.

The rearrangement uses TRBV11-2 and TRBJ2-1; D is possibly TRBD2 (5 bases). The germline gives CDR1 SGHAT, CDR2 FQNNGV. The CDR3 is 15 amino acids. V lost 0 bases and J lost 2, with 8 bases in between. CDR3 nucleotide sequence: TGTGCCAGCAGCTTAGAGGTAGCGACCTACAATGAGCAGTTCTTC. Protein product: CASSLEVATYNEQFF.

This clone has more than one count but fewer than ten. The CDR3 is CASSFGWLKRATYGYTF. The DNA for the CDR3 is TGTGCCAGCAGTTTTGGTTGGTTGAAGAGGGCGACCTATGGCTACACCTTC. This chain uses TRBV28 with TRBJ1-2; D is ambiguous. The CDR3 contains 17 residues. Germline V gene lookup returns CDR1 MDHEN and CDR2 SYDVKM. V was cut by 3 bases and J by 4 bases, with 21 bases left in between.

There are a few counts of this clone. This chain links TRBV18 with TRBJ1-4; tentative D call: TRBD1 (5 bases). The germline CDR1 and CDR2 sequences are KGHSH and LQKENI. Trimming removed 3 bases from V and 7 bases from J, with 9 bases in between. This CDR3 is 13 amino acids long. CDR3 in DNA: TGTGCCAGCTCACCCCGGGGGAGTGAAAAACTGTTTTTT. It encodes CASSPRGSEKLFF.

This clone was found a few times. The chain couples TRBV25-1 to TRBJ1-2; TRBD1 agrees at 9 bases. The V gene end was trimmed by 5 bases and the J gene end by 0 bases; junction bases not matched to a gene: 4. CDR3 length: 15 residues. Per the germline V gene, CDR1 is MGHDK and CDR2 is SYGVNS. The CDR3 sequence: CASSRQGDPNYGYTF. CDR3 DNA sequence: TGTGCCAGCAGTAGACAGGGGGATCCTAACTATGGCTACACCTTC.

Notes on this clone: Other DNA sequences within the sample encode an identical CDR3. The rearrangement links TRBV7-2 to TRBJ2-3; 11 nucleotides agree with TRBD2. V lost 3 bases and J lost 3; bases outside the gene matches: 2. The CDR3 covers 15 residues. Germline CDR1 SGHTA, CDR2 FQGNSA. The CDR3 nucleotides read TGTGCCAGCAGCTTTAGCGGGGGGGCGACAGATACGCAGTATTTT. Translating it yields CASSFSGGATDTQYF.

V usage is TRBV4-3 and J usage is TRBJ2-3; tentative D call: TRBD2 (6 bases). V lost 3 bases to trimming and J lost 2 bases, with 6 bases between them. CDR1 and CDR2 from the germline V gene are LGHNA and YSLEER. The CDR3 covers 13 residues. Here the CDR3 reads CASSQRDTDTQYF. In nucleotides, the CDR3 is TGCGCCAGCAGCCAGCGGGACACAGATACGCAGTATTTT.

This clone was picked up a small number of times. The V and J genes are TRBV9 and TRBJ2-5; tentatively, D is TRBD1 (5 bases). The germline V and J ends were trimmed by 0 bases and 4 bases, with 13 bases remaining between them. CDR1 and CDR2 from the germline V gene are SGDLS and YYNGEE. The length of the CDR3 is 15 residues. CDR3 sequence: CASSVEAGKGETQYF. The DNA of the CDR3 is TGTGCCAGCAGCGTAGAGGCAGGGAAGGGAGAGACCCAGTACTTC.